The rows below give T cell receptor beta chains drawn from one sample of a study of shared clonotypes between healthy human individuals. TCRdb's copy holds only in-frame clones and misses some; the assay was immunoSEQ multiplex PCR. The sample holds approximately 2.3 million clones, approximately 95% seen once. The sequencing sample was made of naive CD4+ T cells from PBMCs. These receptors were collected from a man younger than 35 in good health. Some clones in this sample may be carry-over from other donors' samples. Both conserved end residues are part of each CDR3. D genes are given only for firm matches.

D gene: TRBD2; V gene: TRBV20-1; J gene: TRBJ2-5; CDR3 DNA: TGCAGTGCTGCCGGGACTAGCTCTTACTTC; CDR3 protein: CSAAGTSSYF
D gene: NA; V gene: TRBV5-1; J gene: TRBJ1-1; CDR3 DNA: TGCGCCAGCAGACTGTTCCTAGGCGGGGAAGCTTTCTTT; CDR3 protein: CASRLFLGGEAFF
D gene: NA; V gene: TRBV14; J gene: TRBJ2-5; CDR3 DNA: TGTGCCAGCAGCCAAGTCGGAGTGTATAAAGAGACCCAGTACTTC; CDR3 protein: CASSQVGVYKETQYF
D gene: TRBD1; V gene: TRBV5-1; J gene: TRBJ2-1; CDR3 DNA: TGCGCCAGCAGCTTGATGAGGACAGGTGGGAATGAGCAGTTCTTC; CDR3 protein: CASSLMRTGGNEQFF
D gene: NA; V gene: TRBV6-1; J gene: TRBJ1-2; CDR3 DNA: TGTGCCAGCAGTTTGACGGATAGCTATGGCTACACCTTC; CDR3 protein: CASSLTDSYGYTF
D gene: NA; V gene: TRBV2; J gene: TRBJ2-7; CDR3 DNA: TGTGCCAGCAGTGAACGTCTGATAGGGGGCGAGCAGTACTTC; CDR3 protein: CASSERLIGGEQYF
D gene: NA; V gene: TRBV30; J gene: TRBJ1-1; CDR3 DNA: TGTGCCTGGAGTGTCGGGGGGAGTGCTTTCTTT; CDR3 protein: CAWSVGGSAFF
D gene: NA; V gene: TRBV19; J gene: TRBJ2-7; CDR3 DNA: TGTGCCAGTAGTATGAAGTGGGAGCGGTCCTACGAGCAGTACTTC; CDR3 protein: CASSMKWERSYEQYF
D gene: TRBD2; V gene: TRBV28; J gene: TRBJ2-5; CDR3 DNA: TGTGCCAGCACCCGAGGCGGGAGTTCGTTGGAGACCCAGTACTTC; CDR3 protein: CASTRGGSSLETQYF
D gene: NA; V gene: TRBV6-5; J gene: TRBJ2-3; CDR3 DNA: TGTGCCAGCAACGACGCCCGGACAGATACGCAGTATTTT; CDR3 protein: CASNDARTDTQYF